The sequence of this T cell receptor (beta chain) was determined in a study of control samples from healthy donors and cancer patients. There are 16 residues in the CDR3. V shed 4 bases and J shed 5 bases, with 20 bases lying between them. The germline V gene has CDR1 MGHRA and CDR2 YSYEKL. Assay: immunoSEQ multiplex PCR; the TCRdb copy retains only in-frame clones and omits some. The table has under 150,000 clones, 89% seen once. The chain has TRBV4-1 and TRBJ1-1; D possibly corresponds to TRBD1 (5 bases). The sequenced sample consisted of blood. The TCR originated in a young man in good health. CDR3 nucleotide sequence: TGCGCCAGCAGCCGCGATTGGGCGCGGGGGATGACTGAAGCTTTCTTT. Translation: CASSRDWARGMTEAFF.